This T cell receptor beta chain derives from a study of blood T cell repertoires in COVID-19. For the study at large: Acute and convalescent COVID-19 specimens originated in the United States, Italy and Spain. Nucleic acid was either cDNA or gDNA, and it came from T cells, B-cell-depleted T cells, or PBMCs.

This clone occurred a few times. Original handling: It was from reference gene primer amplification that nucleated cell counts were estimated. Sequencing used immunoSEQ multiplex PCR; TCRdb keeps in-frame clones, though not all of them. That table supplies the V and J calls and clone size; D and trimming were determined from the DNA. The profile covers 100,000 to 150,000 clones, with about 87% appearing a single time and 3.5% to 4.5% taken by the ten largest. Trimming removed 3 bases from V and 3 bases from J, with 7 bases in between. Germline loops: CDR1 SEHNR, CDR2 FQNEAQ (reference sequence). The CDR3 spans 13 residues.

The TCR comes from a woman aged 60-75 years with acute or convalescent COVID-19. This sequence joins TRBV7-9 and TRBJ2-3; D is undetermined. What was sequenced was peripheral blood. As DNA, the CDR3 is TGTGCCAGCAGCTTTGGTCGGACAGATACGCAGTATTTT. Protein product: CASSFGRTDTQYF.